Listed below are T cell receptor beta chains from one sample, sequenced in a study of CD8+ T cells in alopecia areata. Repertoires were generated with immunoSEQ multiplex PCR, while TCRdb's copy carries only in-frame clones and drops some. The data hold approximately 150,000 clones, with less than 70% observed a single time. The source material was CD4+ T cells sorted from blood, sampled at week 24, from a patient treated with tofacitinib. The receptor set was obtained from a human donor with alopecia areata. Each CDR3 is given with its conserved first and last residue. A D gene is named only where the DNA matches it firmly. Not every row has a clone size; where given, it reads once, few, many or a size class.

>TRBV29-1|TRBJ2-1|-|TRBD2|15
TGCAGCGTGACCGGGACTAGCGGGTCAAACAATGAGCAGTTCTTC
CSVTGTSGSNNEQFF
>TRBV29-1|TRBJ2-1|few|TRBD2|16
TGCAGCGTAGCCGGGACTAGCGGGGCCTCCTACAATGAGCAGTTCTTC
CSVAGTSGASYNEQFF
>TRBV29-1|TRBJ2-3|-|-|13
TGCAGCGTTGAAGGTGGCGGCGCGGATACGCAGTATTTT
CSVEGGGADTQYF
>TRBV7-2|TRBJ1-5|-|-|17
TGTGCCAGCAGTCCCACCGGGTGGGGGGGACCCAATCAGCCCCAGCATTTT
CASSPTGWGGPNQPQHF
>TRBV6-5|TRBJ2-7|few|-|15
TGTGCCAGCAGGTTCAACACGGCCGGGGGATACGAGCAGTACTTC
CASRFNTAGGYEQYF
>TRBV10-3|TRBJ1-2|-|TRBD1|16
TGTGCCATCAGTGATATCCGGACCGGGACAGGGGGCGGCTACACCTTC
CAISDIRTGTGGGYTF
>TRBV5-1|TRBJ2-5|-|-|14
TGCGCCAGCATGGAGGGACCCGGCGGAGAGACCCAGTACTTC
CASMEGPGGETQYF
>TRBV7-8|TRBJ1-6|-|-|14
TGTGCCAGCAGCGTCGGGACATATAATTCACCCCTCCACTTT
CASSVGTYNSPLHF
>TRBV5-1|TRBJ1-1|-|-|14
TGCGCCAGCAGCCCTCAGGCGGGGAACACTGAAGCTTTCTTT
CASSPQAGNTEAFF
>TRBV5-4|TRBJ2-5|-|-|18
TGTGCCAGCAGCCAAGGGGTAAACAGCGGGCCTACCCAAGAGACCCAGTACTTC
CASSQGVNSGPTQETQYF
>TRBV9|TRBJ2-2|-|-|16
TGTGCCAGCAGCGAACACGCCGGGACTGGATATGGGGAGCTGTTTTTT
CASSEHAGTGYGELFF
>TRBV29-1|TRBJ2-7|-|-|11
TGCAGCGCCACAGGTTCCCGCGAGCAGTACTTC
CSATGSREQYF
>TRBV4-2|TRBJ2-6|-|-|16
TGTGCCGGCAGCCAAGATCAGCGGGCTGGGGCCAACGTCCTGACTTTC
CAGSQDQRAGANVLTF
>TRBV7-9|TRBJ2-7|once|TRBD2|13
TGTGCCAGCAGCTTAGGACTAGCGGGGGAGCAGTACTTC
CASSLGLAGEQYF
>TRBV6-1|TRBJ2-7|-|-|14
TGTGCCAGCAGTGAGGCAGGGTTCTCCTACGAGCAGTACTTC
CASSEAGFSYEQYF
>TRBV30|TRBJ2-5|-|-|15
TGTGCCTGGTGTAAGCGTCAGGGATACCAAGAGACCCAGTACTTC
CAWCKRQGYQETQYF
>TRBV6-1|TRBJ2-7|-|-|13
TGTGCCAGATCCCAGGGGCCACTCTACGAGCAGTACTTC
CARSQGPLYEQYF
>TRBV30|TRBJ1-5|few|-|15
TGTGCCTGGAGTCATACGGGGGCCTTCAATCAGCCCCAGCATTTT
CAWSHTGAFNQPQHF
>TRBV30|TRBJ2-7|-|-|15
TGTGCCTGGAGTGTACGTCCCGAACCGGACTACGAGCAGTACTTC
CAWSVRPEPDYEQYF
>TRBV30|TRBJ1-5|once|-|12
TGTGCCTGGAAGCTGGGCAATCAGCCCCAGCATTTT
CAWKLGNQPQHF
>TRBV29-1|TRBJ2-5|-|-|13
TGCAGCGTTGCCCGCCAGGTACAAGAGACCCAGTACTTC
CSVARQVQETQYF
>TRBV23-1|TRBJ2-2|few|TRBD1|19
TGCGCCAGCAGTCAACTCCACTCCCGGGACAGATTCGACACCGGGGAGCTGTTTTTT
CASSQLHSRDRFDTGELFF
>TRBV15|TRBJ2-7|-|TRBD1|12
TGTGCCACCAGCGGTCAGGGGGACGAGCAGTACTTC
CATSGQGDEQYF
>TRBV19|TRBJ1-2|-|-|11
TGTGCCAGTAGTGACTACGGCGGCTACACCTTC
CASSDYGGYTF
>TRBV10-3|TRBJ2-2|few|TRBD1|12
TGTGCCATCAACAGGGGCACCGGGGAGCTGTTTTTT
CAINRGTGELFF
>TRBV9|TRBJ1-3|-|-|15
TGTGCCAGCAGCGTCAGTAACAGGGAGACTGACACCATATATTTT
CASSVSNRETDTIYF
>TRBV29-1|TRBJ2-5|-|-|12
TGCAGCGGATCGACAGAACAAGAGACCCAGTACTTC
CSGSTEQETQYF
>TRBV7-6|TRBJ2-7|-|TRBD2|13
TGTGCCAGCAGCCCCCGGGAGGTGGAGGAGCAGTACTTC
CASSPREVEEQYF
>TRBV5-1|TRBJ1-1|-|-|13
TGCGCCAGCAGCCCGTCGGGGAACACTGAAGCTTTCTTT
CASSPSGNTEAFF
>TRBV10-3|TRBJ1-6|-|-|12
TGTGCCATCCGAACAGACAATTCACCCCTCCACTTT
CAIRTDNSPLHF
>TRBV19|TRBJ2-2|-|-|13
TGTGCCAGTAGTAAGGGGAACACCGGGGAGCTGTTTTTT
CASSKGNTGELFF